This TCR beta chain was profiled in a study of shared clonotypes between healthy human individuals. Looking at the study overall: Donor ages ranged 18 to 49 years: a couple of women, three men.

Only Caucasian adults living in Nashville, Tennessee served as donors. This clone was counted once. Antigen: not known. Points from the study as a whole: Clonotype sharing across donors was expected to vary with sequencing depth.

Profiling relied on immunoSEQ multiplex PCR, and the TCRdb table lists in-frame clones only, not all of them. This table holds approximately 640,000 clones, 80% to 95% found once. Sequencing was carried out using memory CD8+ T cells from PBMCs. Subset denoted: CD45RO+ cells pooled with CCR7-negative TemRA cells. The sequence was obtained from a man younger than 35 in good health. Some clones in this sample may be carry-over from other donors' samples.

CDR3 in amino acids: CASSSRARDIETQYF. The CDR3 DNA reads TGTGCCAGCAGCTCCCGGGCCCGGGACATTGAGACCCAGTACTTC. The V call is TRBV9, the J call TRBJ2-5; perhaps TRBD1 as D (6 bases). The V and J ends lost 4 bases and 5 bases respectively, with 18 bases between them. This CDR3 spans 15 amino acids. Germline V gene lookup returns CDR1 SGDLS and CDR2 YYNGEE. The whole variable domain, remainder taken from reference TRBV9 and TRBJ2-5, is DSGVTQTPKHLITATGQRVTLRCSPRSGDLSVYWYQQSLDQGLQFLIQYYNGEERAKGNILERFSAQQFPDLHSELNLSSLELGDSALYFCASSSRARDIETQYFGPGTRLLVL.